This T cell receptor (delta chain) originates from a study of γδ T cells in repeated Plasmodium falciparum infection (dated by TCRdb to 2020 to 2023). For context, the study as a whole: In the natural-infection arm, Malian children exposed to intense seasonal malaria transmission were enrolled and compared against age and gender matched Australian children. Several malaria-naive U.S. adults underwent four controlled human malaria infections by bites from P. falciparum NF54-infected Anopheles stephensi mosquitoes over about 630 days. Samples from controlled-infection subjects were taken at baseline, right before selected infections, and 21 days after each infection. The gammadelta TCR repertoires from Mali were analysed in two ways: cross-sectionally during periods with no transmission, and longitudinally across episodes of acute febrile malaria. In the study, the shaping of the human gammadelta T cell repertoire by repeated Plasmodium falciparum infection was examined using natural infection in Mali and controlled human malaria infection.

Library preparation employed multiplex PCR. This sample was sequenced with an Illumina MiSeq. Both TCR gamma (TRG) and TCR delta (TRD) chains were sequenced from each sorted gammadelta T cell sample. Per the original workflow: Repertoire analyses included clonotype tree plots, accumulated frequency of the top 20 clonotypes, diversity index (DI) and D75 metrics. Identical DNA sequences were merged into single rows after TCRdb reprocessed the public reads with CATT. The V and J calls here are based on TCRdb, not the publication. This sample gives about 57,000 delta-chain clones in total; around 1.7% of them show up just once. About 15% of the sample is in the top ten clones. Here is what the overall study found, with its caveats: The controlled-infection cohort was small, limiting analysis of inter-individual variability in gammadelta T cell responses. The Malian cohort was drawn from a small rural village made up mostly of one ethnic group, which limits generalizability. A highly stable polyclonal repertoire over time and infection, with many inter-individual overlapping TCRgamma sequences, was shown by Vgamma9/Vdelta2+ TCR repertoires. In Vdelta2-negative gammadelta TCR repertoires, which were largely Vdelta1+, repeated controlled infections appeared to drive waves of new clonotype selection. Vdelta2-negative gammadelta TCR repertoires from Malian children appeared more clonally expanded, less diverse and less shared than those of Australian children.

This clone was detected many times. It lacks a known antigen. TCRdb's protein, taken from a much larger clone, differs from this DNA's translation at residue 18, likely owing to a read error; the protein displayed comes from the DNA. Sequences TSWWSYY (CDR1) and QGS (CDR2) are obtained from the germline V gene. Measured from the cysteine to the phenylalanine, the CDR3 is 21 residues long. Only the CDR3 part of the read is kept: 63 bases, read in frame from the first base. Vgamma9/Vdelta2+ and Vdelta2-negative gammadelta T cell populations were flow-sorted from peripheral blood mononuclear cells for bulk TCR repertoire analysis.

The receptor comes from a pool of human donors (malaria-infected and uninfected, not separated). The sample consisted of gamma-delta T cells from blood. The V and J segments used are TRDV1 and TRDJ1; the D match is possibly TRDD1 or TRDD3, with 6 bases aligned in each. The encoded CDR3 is CALGSPPGKYGSGADTDRLIF. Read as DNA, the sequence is TGTGCTCTTGGGTCCCCTCCAGGGAAATACGGTTCTGGGGCCGACACCGATAGACTCATCTTT.